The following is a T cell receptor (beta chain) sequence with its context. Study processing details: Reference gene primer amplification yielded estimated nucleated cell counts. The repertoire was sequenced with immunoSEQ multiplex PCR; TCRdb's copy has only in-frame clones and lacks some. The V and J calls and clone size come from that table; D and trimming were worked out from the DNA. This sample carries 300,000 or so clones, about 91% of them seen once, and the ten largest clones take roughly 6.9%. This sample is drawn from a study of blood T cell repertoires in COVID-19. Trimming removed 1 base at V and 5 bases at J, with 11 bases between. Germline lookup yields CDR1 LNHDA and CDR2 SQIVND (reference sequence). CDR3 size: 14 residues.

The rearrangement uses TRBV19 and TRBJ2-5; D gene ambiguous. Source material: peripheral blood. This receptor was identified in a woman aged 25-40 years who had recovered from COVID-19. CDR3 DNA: TGTGCCAGTAGTATAGGTATAGCCACCGAGACCCAGTACTTC. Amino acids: CASSIGIATETQYF.